This passage covers 2 T cell receptor beta chains from one sample sequenced in a study of response to subunit inactivated influenza vaccine. TCRdb re-called the RT-PCR reads with MiXCR, one entry per CDR3 protein. The sample includes 650,000 to 700,000 distinct CDR3 sequences, approximately 15% of them seen just once. The sample here was PBMCs from blood, taken approximately 12 days after vaccination. Every receptor here comes from a man aged 45 to 65 who received an inactivated influenza vaccine.

The chain is built from TRBV24-1 and TRBJ2-3; no definite D call. The CDR3 covers 15 residues. Per the germline V gene, CDR1 is KGHDR and CDR2 is SFDVKD. Between the trimmed V and J ends, which lost 7 bases and 2 bases, there was a span of 15 bases. The CDR3 loop reads CATRANGHSTDTQYF. CDR3 sequence (DNA): TGTGCCACCAGAGCTAATGGCCACTCCACAGATACGCAGTATTTT.

This clonotype was detected ten times or more. The chain uses TRBV7-8 and TRBJ2-3, with 14 bases lining up with TRBD2. V shed 4 bases, J shed 4 bases, and the junction held 10 bases outside the gene matches. Germline V gene lookup returns CDR1 SGHVS and CDR2 FQNEAQ. The CDR3 is made up of 18 amino acids. As DNA, the CDR3 is TGTGCCAGCAGCTCAAGCTTTACGGGACTAGCGGGGGCAGATACGCAGTATTTT. This encodes CASSSSFTGLAGADTQYF.